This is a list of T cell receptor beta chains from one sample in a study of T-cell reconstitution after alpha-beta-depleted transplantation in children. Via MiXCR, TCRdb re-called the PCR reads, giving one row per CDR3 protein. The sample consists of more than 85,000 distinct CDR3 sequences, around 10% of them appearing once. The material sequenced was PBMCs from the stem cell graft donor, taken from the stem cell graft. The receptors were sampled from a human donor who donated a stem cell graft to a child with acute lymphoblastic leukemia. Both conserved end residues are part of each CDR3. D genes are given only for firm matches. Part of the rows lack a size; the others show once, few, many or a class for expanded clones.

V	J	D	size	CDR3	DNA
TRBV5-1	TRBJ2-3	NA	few	CASSLVRGGGTDTQYF	TGCGCCAGCAGCTTGGTCAGGGGCGGCGGCACAGATACGCAGTATTTT
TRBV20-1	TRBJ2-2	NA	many	CSARDLGVPGGTNTGELFF	TGCAGTGCTAGAGATCTAGGGGTCCCCGGGGGAACAAACACCGGGGAGCTGTTTTTT
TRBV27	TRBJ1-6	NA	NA	CASRLTPRSPLHF	TGTGCCAGCAGGTTAACCCCGCGGTCACCCCTCCACTTT
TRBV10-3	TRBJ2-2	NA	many	CAISGPQENTGELFF	TGTGCCATCAGTGGCCCGCAGGAGAACACCGGGGAGCTGTTTTTT
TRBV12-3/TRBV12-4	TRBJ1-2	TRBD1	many	CASSTGTGLSNYGYTF	TGTGCCAGCAGTACCGGGACAGGCCTCAGTAACTATGGCTACACCTTC
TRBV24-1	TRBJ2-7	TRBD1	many	CATSETGTGSYEQYF	TGTGCCACCAGTGAAACCGGGACAGGATCCTACGAGCAGTACTTC
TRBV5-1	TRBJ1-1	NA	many	CASSLGQGSRNTEAFF	TGCGCCAGCAGCTTGGGGCAGGGGAGTCGAAACACTGAAGCTTTCTTT
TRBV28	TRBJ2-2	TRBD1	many	CASRLGDRNTGELFF	TGTGCCAGCAGACTAGGGGACAGGAACACCGGGGAGCTGTTTTTT
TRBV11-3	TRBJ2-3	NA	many	CASSLTGTFRADTQYF	TGTGCCAGCAGCTTAACTGGGACTTTCAGAGCAGATACGCAGTATTTT
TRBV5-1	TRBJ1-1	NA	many	CASSLSTGKAFF	TGCGCCAGCAGCTTATCGACAGGCAAAGCTTTCTTT
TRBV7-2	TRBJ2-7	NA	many	CASSLEGLTYEQYF	TGTGCCAGCAGCTTAGAAGGGCTAACCTACGAGCAGTACTTC
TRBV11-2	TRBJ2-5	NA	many	CASSFPTEGTQYF	TGTGCCAGCAGCTTTCCCACAGAGGGGACCCAGTACTTC
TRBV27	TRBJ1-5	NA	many	CASSLFPPRQGVFNQPQHF	TGTGCCAGCAGTTTATTTCCCCCCCGGCAGGGCGTATTCAATCAGCCCCAGCATTTT
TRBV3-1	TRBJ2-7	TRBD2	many	CASSPGGGVEQYF	TGTGCCAGCAGCCCCGGGGGAGGGGTCGAGCAGTACTTC
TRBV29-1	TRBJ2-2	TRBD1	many	CSGETGDTGELFF	TGCAGCGGAGAGACAGGGGACACCGGGGAGCTGTTTTTT
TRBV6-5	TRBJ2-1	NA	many	CASSYFAGASSYNEQFF	TGTGCCAGCAGTTATTTTGCAGGGGCGAGCTCCTACAATGAGCAGTTCTTC
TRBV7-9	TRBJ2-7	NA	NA	CASSLGPLEQYF	TGTGCCAGCAGCTTAGGGCCACTAGAGCAGTACTTC
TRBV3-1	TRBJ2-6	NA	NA	CASSLGGSGANGLTF	TGTGCCAGCAGCCTTGGGGGGTCTGGGGCCAACGGCCTGACTTTC
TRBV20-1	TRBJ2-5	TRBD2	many	CSANGLAGGETQYF	TGCAGTGCTAATGGTTTAGCGGGAGGAGAGACCCAGTACTTC
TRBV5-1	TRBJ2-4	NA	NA	CASRRTGGAKNSQYF	TGCGCCAGCAGAAGGACAGGAGGGGCCAAAAACAGTCAGTACTTC
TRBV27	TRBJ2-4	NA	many	CASSPPPQSSIRVAKNIQYF	TGTGCCAGCAGTCCTCCCCCCCAGAGTTCGATCAGGGTAGCCAAAAACATTCAGTACTTC
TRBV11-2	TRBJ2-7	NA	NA	CASSPSRVVQTYEQYF	TGTGCCAGCAGCCCCAGTAGGGTAGTTCAAACCTACGAGCAGTACTTC
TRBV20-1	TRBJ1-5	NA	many	CSARTGSRDQPQHF	TGCAGTGCTAGAACAGGGAGTCGGGATCAGCCCCAGCATTTT
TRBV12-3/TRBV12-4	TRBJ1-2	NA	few	CASSFENRDYGYTF	TGTGCCAGCAGTTTTGAGAACAGGGACTATGGCTACACCTTC
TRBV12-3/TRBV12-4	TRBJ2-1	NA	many	CASTSSAHSYNEQFF	TGTGCCAGCACCTCTAGCGCCCACTCCTACAATGAGCAGTTCTTC
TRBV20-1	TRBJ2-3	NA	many	CSAPWGRDTQYF	TGCAGTGCCCCGTGGGGGCGAGATACGCAGTATTTT
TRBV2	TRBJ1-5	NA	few	CASSASTRAYRQPQHF	TGTGCCAGCAGTGCCTCGACGAGGGCCTATCGACAGCCCCAGCATTTT